This TCR beta chain was captured by sequencing in a study of T-cell reconstitution after alpha-beta-depleted transplantation in children. The CDR3 sequence is 13 residues long. Trimming pared 6 bases from V and 3 bases from J, leaving 9 bases between. Unique molecular identifiers featured in how the TCRbeta library was prepared. MiXCR, run by TCRdb on the PCR reads, gives a single entry per CDR3 protein. The sample shows some 300,000 distinct CDR3 sequences, about a tenth of them seen only once. This specimen consisted of PBMCs from the stem cell graft donor, obtained from the stem cell graft. This sequence originates from a human donor who donated a stem cell graft to a child with acute lymphoblastic leukemia. The chain employs TRBV12-3 or TRBV12-4 and TRBJ1-5; D not resolved. The CDR3 bases are TGTGCCAGCAGCCCCGTCCTCAATCAGCCCCAGCATTTT. Translation gives CASSPVLNQPQHF.